The clone carrying this T cell receptor (beta chain) was seen repeatedly, ten times or more. TCRbeta library preparation incorporated unique molecular identifiers. TCRdb called the PCR reads again in MiXCR, with one record for every CDR3 protein. Altogether 540,000 or so distinct CDR3 sequences are present, 23% being singletons, with the ten largest covering around 14%. This specimen belongs to a study of T-cell reconstitution after alpha-beta-depleted transplantation in children. Sequenced here: PBMCs, mostly from graft donor cells, sampled 360 days after TCRalphabeta/CD19-depleted stem cell transplant. This sequence was found in a boy younger than two who had a stem cell transplant for acute myeloid leukemia, so the T cells may come from the graft donor.

CDR3 DNA: TGTGCCAGCAGACCCGGGCCTCAAGAGACCCAGTACTTC. It is translated as CASRPGPQETQYF. J is TRBJ2-5 and V is TRBV6-5; D unresolved. With 6 bases removed from V and 2 bases from J, the gap between germline ends came to 10 bases. From germline, CDR1 is MNHEY and CDR2 SVGAGI. The length of the CDR3 is 13 residues.